This T cell receptor (beta chain) came from a study of blood T cell repertoires in COVID-19. For the study at large: Whether acute or convalescent, the COVID-19 samples came from the United States, Italy and Spain. Sample material is recorded as cDNA or gDNA derived from T cells, B-cell-depleted T cells, or PBMCs.

With 5 bases removed from V and 7 bases from J, the gap between germline ends came to 18 bases. The CDR3 is 14 residues long. The germline V gene has CDR1 SGHNT and CDR2 YENEEA. In the original processing: Reference gene primer amplification in the assay estimated nucleated cell counts. Using immunoSEQ multiplex PCR, the repertoire was profiled, and TCRdb retains in-frame clones only, with some absent. V, J and clone size are taken as reported in that table, and D and trimming were inferred from the DNA itself. The sample consists of a few hundred thousand clones, 84% of them appearing once. The TCR was taken from a woman in her forties who had recovered from COVID-19. V and J are TRBV11-3 and TRBJ2-7, with a weak D call TRBD1 (5 bases). Sequences were obtained from peripheral blood. CDR3 sequence reads: CASSLTDARTEQYF. DNA of the CDR3: TGTGCCAGCAGCCTCACCGACGCGCGGACAGAGCAGTACTTC. Filled out from reference TRBV11-3 and TRBJ2-7, the complete variable domain reads EAGVVQSPRYKIIEKKQPVAFWCNPISGHNTLYWYLQNLGQGPELLIRYENEEAVDDSQLPKDRFSAERLKGVDSTLKIQPAELGDSAVYLCASSLTDARTEQYFGPGTRLTVT.